A selection of T cell receptor beta chains follows, all from one sample in a study of cytotoxic CD8 clonotypes in ibrutinib-treated CLL. The data were produced by immunoSEQ multiplex PCR, yet TCRdb's version contains in-frame clones alone and is incomplete. The sample holds about 310,000 clones, around four fifths seen once. The sequencing used PBMCs, collected before ibrutinib treatment. The receptor set was obtained from a human donor with chronic lymphocytic leukemia. The conserved cysteine and the conserved F or W are not part of the CDR3 here.

J gene: TRBJ1-5; V gene: TRBV15; CDR3 protein: ATSTWDNNQPQH
J gene: TRBJ2-1; V gene: TRBV7-9; CDR3 protein: ASSSLPLAGEQF
J gene: TRBJ2-4; V gene: TRBV5-6; CDR3 protein: ASSPTIQGAIAKNIQY
J gene: TRBJ2-7; V gene: TRBV5-6; CDR3 protein: ASSLGQGASYEQY
J gene: TRBJ2-7; V gene: TRBV5-1; CDR3 protein: ASSLVVAGEQY
J gene: TRBJ2-6; V gene: TRBV18; CDR3 protein: ASSPDSGANVLT
J gene: TRBJ2-2; V gene: TRBV15; CDR3 protein: ATRRGTTGELF
J gene: TRBJ1-5; V gene: TRBV15; CDR3 protein: ATSSHRQGAGYSNQPQH
J gene: TRBJ2-3; V gene: TRBV7-6; CDR3 protein: ASSLGVAGPAEPDTQY
J gene: TRBJ2-3; V gene: TRBV27; CDR3 protein: ASSLAGGFVTDTQY
J gene: TRBJ2-7; V gene: TRBV7-2; CDR3 protein: ASSLSQSSYEQY
J gene: TRBJ2-7; V gene: TRBV4-3; CDR3 protein: ASSHASGYEQY
J gene: TRBJ2-2; V gene: TRBV19; CDR3 protein: ASSDGQGGYTGELF
J gene: TRBJ2-1; V gene: TRBV27; CDR3 protein: ASSGRLHEQF
J gene: TRBJ2-2; V gene: TRBV7-8; CDR3 protein: ASSLAGEDTGELF
J gene: TRBJ1-2; V gene: TRBV5-4; CDR3 protein: ASSLEGQINYGYT
J gene: TRBJ2-3; V gene: TRBV27; CDR3 protein: ASSLWDWDTQY
J gene: TRBJ2-7; V gene: TRBV4-3; CDR3 protein: ASSHRLGREDSYEQY
J gene: TRBJ2-1; V gene: TRBV30; CDR3 protein: AWSGIHNEQF
J gene: TRBJ2-7; V gene: TRBV28; CDR3 protein: ATSVVGGSNEQY
J gene: TRBJ1-1; V gene: TRBV7-9; CDR3 protein: ASSIGMNTEAF
J gene: TRBJ2-3; V gene: TRBV5-1; CDR3 protein: ASSLVPGSTDTQY
J gene: TRBJ2-5; V gene: TRBV6-6; CDR3 protein: ASSYSRQTQETQY
J gene: TRBJ2-1; V gene: TRBV10-3; CDR3 protein: AISRSGTESSYNEQF
J gene: TRBJ1-1; V gene: TRBV7-9; CDR3 protein: ASSLGMNTEAF
J gene: TRBJ2-7; V gene: TRBV28; CDR3 protein: ASSGLAAYEQY
J gene: TRBJ2-7; V gene: TRBV10-3; CDR3 protein: AIREDRSYEQY
J gene: TRBJ1-4; V gene: TRBV28; CDR3 protein: ATDSGDRASEKLF
J gene: TRBJ2-3; V gene: TRBV2; CDR3 protein: ASRKVGGISTDTQY
J gene: TRBJ2-7; V gene: TRBV7-9; CDR3 protein: ASSQGQRKWD
J gene: TRBJ2-7; V gene: TRBV4-1; CDR3 protein: ASSQLPRTYYEQY
J gene: TRBJ2-3; V gene: TRBV11-1; CDR3 protein: ASSLAPGLAGTTQY
J gene: TRBJ2-5; V gene: TRBV30; CDR3 protein: AWTAGTVGKTQY
J gene: TRBJ1-5; V gene: TRBV19; CDR3 protein: ASSMGRTKQPQH
J gene: TRBJ1-2; V gene: TRBV7-6; CDR3 protein: ASSPGAANYGYT
J gene: TRBJ2-7; V gene: TRBV9; CDR3 protein: ASSASGTGGLEQY
J gene: TRBJ2-4; V gene: TRBV6-5; CDR3 protein: ASSPGTGEKNIQY
J gene: TRBJ2-3; V gene: TRBV27; CDR3 protein: ASSLGTIPTDTQY
J gene: TRBJ2-1; V gene: TRBV6-1; CDR3 protein: ASNRLAGLYNEQF
J gene: TRBJ2-5; V gene: TRBV5-1; CDR3 protein: ASSLALGETQY
J gene: TRBJ1-3; V gene: TRBV21-1; CDR3 protein: ASSWERTGTQSGNTIY
J gene: TRBJ1-2; V gene: TRBV6-5; CDR3 protein: ASSYSGNNYGYT